The next 28 T cell receptor beta chains were all read from a single sample in a study of T-cell memory formation after mild COVID-19. TCRdb reanalysed the 5' RACE reads using MiXCR and keeps one entry per CDR3 protein. The sample shows about 110,000 distinct CDR3 sequences, roughly an eighth of them seen only once. Input material: PBMCs or a T cell subset sorted from them (not recorded which). These receptors were obtained from an adult woman who had mild COVID-19 (a few samples of this study predate the infection). Cell type and time point are not known.

This clonotype was observed a handful of times. The chain recombines TRBV7-9 with TRBJ2-4, with D perhaps TRBD1 or TRBD2 (5 bases each). This CDR3 region has 15 residues. Trimming removed 8 bases at V and 5 bases at J, with 19 bases between. Germline-derived CDR1 and CDR2 are SEHNR and FQNEAQ (reference sequence). The CDR3 here is CASSPSGAGENIQYF. CDR3 coding DNA: TGTGCCAGCTCCCCCTCCGGGGCCGGCGAAAACATTCAGTACTTC.

V usage is TRBV29-1 and J usage is TRBJ2-5; TRBD1 matches 9 bases. With V trimmed by 3 bases and J by 1 base, 0 bases remained unmatched. The CDR3 sequence is 13 residues long. The germline CDR1 and CDR2 sequences are SQVTM and ANQGSEA. CDR3 amino acids: CSVETGGQETQYF. The CDR3 DNA follows: TGCAGCGTTGAGACAGGGGGCCAAGAGACCCAGTACTTC. The whole variable domain, filled in from reference TRBV29-1 and TRBJ2-5, reads SAVISQKPSRDICQRGTSLTIQCQVDSQVTMMFWYRQQPGQSLTLIATANQGSEATYESGFVIDKFPISRPNLTFSTLTVSNMSPEDSSIYLCSVETGGQETQYFGPGTRLLVL.

This chain connects TRBV4-1 to TRBJ1-5; D gene ambiguous. This CDR3 region has 14 residues. Germline V gene sequence: CDR1 MGHRA, CDR2 YSYEKL. Deletions cut 4 bases from V and 5 bases from J, with 12 bases between. CDR3 sequence reads: CASSPLSEYQPQHF. The CDR3 DNA follows: TGCGCCAGCAGCCCCCTCTCAGAGTATCAGCCCCAGCATTTT.

This clonotype came up a few times. V is TRBV28 and J is TRBJ2-7; the match to TRBD2 covers 10 bases. The CDR3 is 15 amino acids. Per the germline V gene, CDR1 is MDHEN and CDR2 is SYDVKM. Trimming cost V 3 bases and J 3 bases; bases outside gene matches: 5. The CDR3 nucleotides are TGTGCCAGCAGTTTCTCGGCTAGCGGGGGCTACGAGCAGTACTTC. Translated: CASSFSASGGYEQYF.

The chain couples TRBV29-1 to TRBJ2-1, with 10 bases that match TRBD2. The CDR3 has 12 residues. The V gene end was trimmed by 5 bases and the J gene end by 13 bases; junction bases not matched to a gene: 8. The germline gives CDR1 SQVTM, CDR2 ANQGSEA. As DNA, the CDR3 is TGCAGCGTTTTACGAGCGGGAGGGATACAGTTCTTC. It specifies CSVLRAGGIQFF.

This clonotype has only a few counts. The rearrangement uses TRBV20-1 and TRBJ2-2, with D perhaps TRBD2 (5 bases). Germline-derived CDR1 and CDR2 are DFQATT and SNEGSKA (reference sequence). The CDR3 contains 14 residues. V was clipped by 0 bases and J by 6 bases, with 11 bases between them. CDR3: CSARDYLEAGELFF. The CDR3 region has the DNA TGCAGTGCTAGAGATTATCTGGAGGCCGGGGAGCTGTTTTTT.

The chain carries TRBV6-2 or TRBV6-3 and TRBJ1-4; 10 positions match TRBD1. Germline loops: CDR1 MNHEY, CDR2 SVGEGT. The CDR3 loop spans 15 amino acids. Germline trimming cut 6 bases from V and 2 bases from J; bases unmatched to any gene: 3. The CDR3 here is CASSGTGATNEKLFF. Here the CDR3 DNA reads TGTGCCAGCAGCGGGACAGGGGCGACTAATGAAAAACTGTTTTTT.

This clonotype was counted between two and nine times. The chain couples TRBV5-1 to TRBJ2-7; D could derive from TRBD1 or TRBD2 (5 bases each). The CDR3 covers 13 residues. V was shortened by 4 bases and J by 3 bases, with 11 bases between the two germline ends. Germline assignment: CDR1 SGHRS and CDR2 YFSETQ. CDR3 nucleotide sequence: TGCGCCAGCAGCCCAGGGACCTACTACGAGCAGTACTTC. This encodes CASSPGTYYEQYF.

The chain has TRBV23-1 and TRBJ2-5; D may be TRBD2 (5 bases). TRBV23-1 has ORF status, its function being uncertain. The V end lost 7 bases, the J end lost 4 bases, and 10 bases lay between the germline ends. The CDR3 totals 12 residues. The CDR3 spells CASTGWAETQYF. The DNA of the CDR3 is TGCGCCAGCACGGGATGGGCAGAGACCCAGTACTTC.

This clonotype occurred a few times. CDR3 region: CASRTPPPTGGLNYGYTF. The CDR3 coding sequence is TGTGCCAGCAGAACCCCCCCCCCGACAGGGGGCCTCAACTATGGCTACACCTTC. The V call is TRBV6-5, the J call TRBJ1-2; 10 bases agree with TRBD1. The V gene's germline CDR1 is MNHEY and CDR2 SVGAGI. This CDR3 region has 18 residues. The V segment lost 6 bases and the J segment 2 bases; nucleotides outside the gene matches: 15.

This clonotype has more than one count but fewer than ten. This chain joins TRBV27 and TRBJ1-1, with D perhaps matching TRBD1 (5 bases). The V gene's germline CDR1 is MNHEY and CDR2 SMNVEV (reference sequence). V shed 7 bases and J shed 3 bases, with 18 bases lying between them. There are 15 residues in the CDR3. CDR3 DNA: TGTGCCAGCAAGTCCGCGGGACTCCAATACACTGAAGCTTTCTTT. Translation gives CASKSAGLQYTEAFF.

This chain joins TRBV5-5 and TRBJ2-1, with 10 bases identical to TRBD2. Germline CDR1 is SGHKS and CDR2 is YYEKEE (reference sequence). CDR3 length equals 18 residues. J was trimmed by 3 bases and V by 4 bases; bases with no gene match: 13. The CDR3 DNA is TGTGCCAGCAGCCCATCTAGGACTAGCGGCACCTACTACAATGAGCAGTTCTTC. Translation: CASSPSRTSGTYYNEQFF.

This clonotype was observed a handful of times. The chain employs TRBV29-1 and TRBJ2-2; 7 positions match TRBD1. This CDR3 is 17 amino acids long. J was trimmed by 3 bases and V by 4 bases; bases with no gene match: 14. CDR1 and CDR2 from the germline V gene are SQVTM and ANQGSEA. CDR3 coding DNA: TGCAGCGTTGGAGGAATGCTCGGGACAGTACACACCGGGGAGCTGTTTTTT. Amino acids: CSVGGMLGTVHTGELFF.

This clonotype showed up many times. V usage is TRBV29-1 and J usage is TRBJ2-3, with D possibly TRBD2 on 6 matching bases. Germline values: CDR1 SQVTM, CDR2 ANQGSEA. The CDR3 is 13 residues long. Trimming cost V 7 bases and J 2 bases, with 13 bases left between them. CDR3 sequence: CSATGSLTDTQYF. The CDR3 coding sequence is TGCAGCGCAACCGGGAGCCTCACAGATACGCAGTATTTT.

This clonotype was seen only a few times. This chain links TRBV20-1 with TRBJ2-1; 7 bases are shared with TRBD2. The CDR3 spans 14 residues. Looked up from germline, CDR1 is DFQATT and CDR2 is SNEGSKA (reference sequence). V was clipped by 2 bases and J by 8 bases; unmatched bases: 9. The CDR3 loop reads CSARIYRTRDEQFF. The CDR3 nucleotides read TGCAGTGCTAGAATCTACCGGACTAGGGATGAGCAGTTCTTC.

The CDR3 spells CASSPGGFWSYEQYF. The CDR3 DNA reads as TGTGCCAGTAGCCCAGGGGGCTTCTGGTCCTACGAGCAGTACTTC. This chain joins TRBV19 and TRBJ2-7, with TRBD1 matching over 8 bases. The germline CDR1 and CDR2 sequences are LNHDA and SQIVND (reference sequence). The CDR3 has 15 amino acids. The J segment lost 1 base and the V segment lost 6 bases, leaving 8 bases of the junction unmatched.

The chain has TRBV7-6 and TRBJ1-1; a weak D match, TRBD1 (5 bases). Germline lookup yields CDR1 SGHVS and CDR2 FNYEAQ. The CDR3 has 13 residues. With 6 bases removed from V and 3 bases from J, the gap between germline ends came to 11 bases. The CDR3 DNA reads as TGTGCCAGCAGTTCGCAGGGTGACACTGAAGCTTTCTTT. Its translation is CASSSQGDTEAFF.

The chain has TRBV5-5 and TRBJ2-7; unclear D gene. CDR3 length: 14 amino acids. Germline V gene lookup returns CDR1 SGHKS and CDR2 YYEKEE (reference sequence). Deletions cut 0 bases from V and 2 bases from J, with 9 bases between. The CDR3 here is CASSLDSLTYEQYF. In DNA form, the CDR3 reads TGTGCCAGCAGCTTGGATAGTCTCACCTACGAGCAGTACTTC.

This clonotype was detected only a few times. The CDR3 here is CASSWPGQPYEQYF. The CDR3 DNA follows: TGTGCCAGCAGCTGGCCGGGACAGCCCTACGAGCAGTACTTC. The chain recombines TRBV5-6 with TRBJ2-7; 7 nucleotides align to TRBD1. CDR3 size: 14 residues. The V segment lost 3 bases and the J segment 2 bases; nucleotides outside the gene matches: 5. Germline-derived CDR1 and CDR2 are SGHDT and YYEEEE.

This clonotype has only a few counts. V is TRBV27 and J is TRBJ2-5; TRBD1 is a possible D gene (5 bases). The CDR3 extends over 13 amino acids. The germline gives CDR1 MNHEY, CDR2 SMNVEV (reference sequence). V was shortened by 4 bases and J by 7 bases, with 13 bases between the two germline ends. CDR3 nucleotide sequence: TGTGCCAGCAGTTCAGGGCCCCCGGGGACCCAGTACTTC. Translated: CASSSGPPGTQYF.

The rearrangement uses TRBV11-1 and TRBJ2-1; 8 positions match TRBD1. V was clipped by 1 base and J by 3 bases; unmatched bases: 2. The CDR3 totals 15 residues. Germline CDR1 and CDR2: SGHAT and FQDESV (reference sequence). CDR3 in amino acids: CASSLEGTGYNEQFF. For the CDR3, the DNA is TGTGCCAGCAGCTTAGAGGGGACAGGCTACAATGAGCAGTTCTTC.

The chain is built from TRBV6-5 and TRBJ2-7; weak D call: TRBD2 (5 bases). Trimming removed 5 bases from V and 5 bases from J, with 13 bases in between. CDR1 is MNHEY, CDR2 SVGAGI, per germline. This CDR3 has 13 residues. The CDR3 loop reads CASSVGGQNEQYF. The CDR3 bases are TGTGCCAGCAGTGTTGGCGGGCAAAACGAGCAGTACTTC.

J is TRBJ2-2 and V is TRBV6-5, with D perhaps matching TRBD2 (5 bases). The CDR3 covers 14 residues. V was pared by 2 bases and J by 4 bases, with 8 bases between. The V gene's germline CDR1 is MNHEY and CDR2 SVGAGI. CDR3 protein: CASSYAEGTGELFF. CDR3 DNA: TGTGCCAGCAGTTACGCCGAGGGCACCGGGGAGCTGTTTTTT.

V usage is TRBV24-1 and J usage is TRBJ2-7; D assignment may be TRBD1 or TRBD2 (5 bases each). Germline-derived CDR1 and CDR2 are KGHDR and SFDVKD. The V and J ends lost 9 bases and 3 bases respectively, with 14 bases between them. The CDR3 extends over 13 amino acids. CDR3 DNA sequence: TGTGCCACCGCCGGGACCGAAAACTACGAGCAGTACTTC. Its protein product is CATAGTENYEQYF.

The table lists this clonotype with a few counts. This chain links TRBV6-5 with TRBJ2-7; 11 positions agree with TRBD1. This CDR3 is 14 amino acids long. Germline lookup yields CDR1 MNHEY and CDR2 SVGAGI. Germline trimming cut 2 bases from V and 5 bases from J; bases unmatched to any gene: 2. CDR3 loop: CASSYGTGGNEQYF. In DNA, the CDR3 is TGTGCCAGCAGTTACGGGACAGGGGGTAACGAGCAGTACTTC.

This chain joins TRBV7-9 and TRBJ2-7; D is perhaps TRBD1 or TRBD2 (5 bases each). The CDR3 extends over 16 amino acids. From germline, CDR1 is SEHNR and CDR2 FQNEAQ (reference sequence). The V gene lost 1 base and the J gene lost 4 bases, with 17 bases spanning the gap. The CDR3 nucleotides read TGTGCCAGCAGCTTAGTCGTTTACGGGGCGCCTTACGAGCAGTACTTC. Translation: CASSLVVYGAPYEQYF.

The rearrangement joins TRBV20-1 to TRBJ1-5; unclear D gene. Germline CDR1 is DFQATT and CDR2 is SNEGSKA (reference sequence). Trimming took 0 bases from V and 1 from J, leaving 7 bases between them. The CDR3 loop spans 14 amino acids. CDR3 residues: CSARDLLSNQPQHF. The DNA of the CDR3 is TGCAGTGCTAGAGATCTCTTGAGCAATCAGCCCCAGCATTTT.

The chain is built from TRBV24-1 and TRBJ2-1; maybe TRBD2 (5 bases). Germline CDR1 KGHDR, CDR2 SFDVKD. The CDR3 runs to 17 residues. Trimming stripped 5 bases from V and 7 bases from J, with 23 bases between. CDR3 DNA sequence: TGTGCCACCAGTGTTTTCCCCGGATTAGCGCCTAGGAATGAGCAGTTCTTC. It translates to CATSVFPGLAPRNEQFF.